This T cell receptor (beta chain) was sequenced for a study of shared clonotypes between healthy human individuals. Comment on this clone: Its antigen is not known.

Once extracted for a subset, genomic DNA was divided evenly among several immunoSEQ plates. Assay used: immunoSEQ multiplex PCR; TCRdb lists only in-frame clones, some missing. Of about 2,100,000 clones in the sample, approximately 94% were seen once. With 4 bases removed from V and 0 bases from J, the gap between germline ends came to 14 bases. This CDR3 is built from 15 residues. The germline V gene encodes CDR1 SGHRS and CDR2 YFSETQ. Naive-designated CD8 cells lacked CD45RO, were positively enriched for CCR7, and omitted terminally differentiated effector memory CD45RA+ cells. Study-wide results and caveats: Rarefaction curves obtained for sorted subsets showed sequencing incomplete despite large depth. Generally, naive subsets came out with larger estimated richness than memory subsets. The study found lower generation probabilities in non-shared clonotypes than in those shared by all four donors.

The TCR originated in a man aged 18 to 29 in good health. Some clones in this sample may be carry-over from other donors' samples. The source material was naive CD8+ T cells from PBMCs. The chain has TRBV5-1 and TRBJ2-7; D is perhaps TRBD1 (5 bases). CDR3 amino acids: CASSQWGDSSYEQYF. CDR3 coding DNA: TGCGCCAGCAGCCAATGGGGCGACAGCTCCTACGAGCAGTACTTC.